This paragraph covers one T cell receptor (beta chain) sequence. Its matching antigen is unknown. The tissue used was unsorted bulk material of about 19-33 mg. RNA and DNA were co-extracted from it with the AllPrep DNA/RNA mini kit. The researchers produced TCR beta cDNA from around 0.5 ug total RNA with a constant-region primer. Three-round nested multiplex PCR performed with slightly modified ARM-PCR produced the TCR beta libraries. TRBV1-TRBV30 forward and Cbeta reverse primers drove the first two approximately 10-cycle rounds. Each CDR3 protein gets one entry after TCRdb re-called the multiplex PCR reads with MiXCR. The sample comprises approximately 92,000 distinct CDR3 sequences, around 68% of which are singletons, and around 27% rests with the top ten. This sample is part of a study of tumor-infiltrating lymphocytes in primary liver carcinoma. Across the whole study: Male and female patients aged 30 to 69 years made up the cohort. Broader study findings: Relative to blood, tumors carried a significantly larger fraction of the repertoire in their top 250 clones (p = 0.039). Tumor-adjacent and tumor-blood pairs shared a smaller degree of overlap than tumor region pairs.

The CDR3 sequence is 17 residues long. Germline assignment: CDR1 SGHAT and CDR2 FQNNGV. The chain couples TRBV11-2 to TRBJ2-7; TRBD1 matches at 11 bases. The receptor comes from a middle-aged man with primary liver carcinoma and hepatitis B virus infection. The sample was tumor-adjacent normal liver tissue. The CDR3, as DNA: TGTGTCAACATCTCCCGGACAGGGGGCGCTAACAGACACGAGCAGTACTTC. This translates into CVNISRTGGANRHEQYF.